The clone carrying this T cell receptor beta chain was recorded at least ten times. What it binds is not known. These data belong to a study of metastatic and nonmetastatic thyroid tumors. Study-wide background: From malignant and benign thyroid patients, repertoires in blood and in tumor or nodule tissue were compared.

No treatment had been given to any patient before thyroid surgery. Findings and caveats of the study: Reportedly, malignant thyroid tumors had significantly higher TCR beta diversity than benign nodules, in blood and tumor.

TCRdb re-clonotyped the PCR reads through MiXCR. The repertoire holds about 82,000 clones, with approximately 13% as singletons. V lost 2 bases, J lost 5 bases, and 7 bases stayed unmatched. Germline V gives CDR1 SGHRS, CDR2 YFSETQ. The length of the CDR3 is 14 residues. This chain joins TRBV5-1 and TRBJ2-7; TRBD2 matches 7 bases. The receptor was derived from a female donor with papillary thyroid cancer or a benign thyroid nodule (not recorded which). Some clones in this sample may be carry-over from other donors' samples. Sequenced sample: tumor tissue. CDR3 sequence reads: CASSFRGRGNEQYF. The CDR3 coding sequence is TGCGCCAGCAGCTTCCGCGGGAGAGGAAACGAGCAGTACTTC.